This T cell receptor (beta chain) was sequenced for a study of shared clonotypes between healthy human individuals (dated by TCRdb to the early 2020s). Regarding the research as a whole: Two women and a few men aged 18 to 49 years were included in the cohort. For each donor, three plates each were used for CD4 naive and CD4 memory, two plates were used for CD8 naive, and one plate was used for CD8 memory. To estimate repertoire size and how much clonotype sharing occurs between individuals, the study deeply sequenced the blood TCR repertoires of about five healthy adults. To increase sequencing depth and limit assay-specific biases, TCR repertoire library preparation and sequencing were carried out by different laboratories using diverse techniques. Between about 0.94 and 10 billion PBMCs per donor were obtained by leukapheresis.

The CDR3, from cysteine to phenylalanine, totals 11 residues. The retained sequence is limited to the CDR3, 33 bases, with the frame set at the first base. According to the germline V gene (reference sequence), CDR1 reads DFQATT and CDR2 reads SNEGSKA. V and J lose 6 bases and 7 bases, and a span of 12 bases separates them. CD8 naive samples were CD45RO-negative cells positively selected for CCR7, giving a CD45RA+CCR7+ population that excluded TemRA cells. The donors were healthy, HIV-negative adults with no recently reported acute infections or vaccinations. Every donor was a Caucasian adult residing in Nashville, Tennessee, USA. After blood collection by leukapheresis, PBMCs were isolated using Ficoll-Histopaque density gradient centrifugation and then cryopreserved in the vapor phase of liquid nitrogen. Analytical flow cytometry was used to check the purity and quantity of every magnetically sorted T cell population. Each sorted fraction had its genomic DNA isolated and then quantified by UV absorbance on a Nanodrop 2000c.

Findings and caveats that apply to the study as a whole: Based on pairwise subsampling, the degree of clonotype sharing among donors was expected to be affected by sequencing depth. The small number of donors limited the genetic and exposure-history diversity represented. Rarefaction of sorted-subset datasets indicated incomplete sequencing despite the large sequencing depth. Sampling was restricted to blood, and TCR repertoires in tissues likely differ from the TCR repertoires found in blood. When several donors were compared, the shared fraction of clonotypes was around 4.6% for naive CD4, around 3.5% for naive CD8, roughly 2.3% for memory CD4, and 0.35% to 0.4% for memory CD8. Naive subsets generally had larger estimated clonotype richness than memory subsets did. Compared with non-shared clonotypes, clonotypes shared by all four sorted-subset donors had higher generation probabilities.

Using the deep immunoSEQ assay, multiplex PCR amplified TCR CDR3 regions from genomic DNA. For each cell subset, the extracted genomic DNA was distributed evenly across all wells of several immunoSEQ 96-well plates, and each plate served as one replicate. For sorted subsets, 150 to 250 ng of genomic DNA, equivalent to 30,000 or so T cell genomes, went into each replicate PCR. Purified libraries were measured with a Qubit 3.0 fluorometer, size-checked on a Bioanalyzer 2100, and measured again with the KAPA Library Quantification kit. Each immunoSEQ 96-well plate was sequenced on its own single-read 150-cycle Illumina NextSeq 550 flow cell. The original methods were these. Because the immunoSEQ output held only junctional sequences and lacked quality scores, the filtering could not match the filtering applied to full-length reads. Sequences were annotated with PyIR, a Python wrapper for IgBLAST v1.9, using IMGT germline references to assign V/J genes and CDR3. Reads were removed for weak V/J assignments (E-value above 1e-6), missing CDR3, stop codons, out-of-frame junctions, or ambiguous translated residues. V3J clonotypes were defined as sequences sharing the same inferred V gene, J gene, and CDR3 amino acid sequence. To compute the percentage overlap between repertoires, the number of shared unique clonotypes was divided by the size of the smaller repertoire. Repertoire richness was assessed with RTK rarefaction, the Chao1 estimator, and Recon v2.1 estimates of unobserved clonotypes. OLGA was used to compute generation probabilities for all TCRbeta clonotypes that the gDNA method yielded from a few donors. TCRdb mirrors the immuneACCESS table, restricted to in-frame sequences. Some clones are absent from its copies; in checked studies, under half trace to an unresolved V gene, and the reason for the others is unknown. V and J calls plus clone size are reproduced from that table; the DNA served to infer D and trimming. Within this sample are fewer than 1 million clones, with roughly 96% of them counted one time only. Under 0.3% of the sample belongs to the ten largest clones.

In regard to this clone: Which antigen it targets is not known. No clone much larger than this one lies a single base away; base qualities are absent.

This clonotype originated in a young man in good health. This receptor chain uses TRBV20-1 and TRBJ1-2; TRBD1 is possibly the D segment (6 matching bases). Sequencing was done on a sample of naive CD8+ T cells sorted from blood. The label giving this sample's cell subset or site can be read as: CD45RA+CCR7+. The nucleotides read TGCAGTGCGCGACAGGACGGTGGCTACACCTTC. It is translated as CSARQDGGYTF.